Shown below are 19 T cell receptor beta chains from a single sample sequenced in a study of neurological immune-mediated disorders. TCRdb recomputed calls from the 5' RACE reads with MiXCR, one row per CDR3 protein. The profile shows fewer than 40,000 distinct CDR3 sequences, about 4% of them singletons. Sequenced input: CD4+ T cells from blood. The source is a woman aged 40 to 50 in good health.

This clonotype was seen at least ten times. V and J are TRBV6-5 and TRBJ2-2; D gene unclear. Germline CDR1 and CDR2: MNHEY and SVGAGI. V shed 5 bases and J shed 5 bases, with 9 bases lying between them. This CDR3 comprises 13 residues. CDR3 in DNA: TGTGCCAGCAGTCCAAGACCTACCGGGGAGCTGTTTTTT. It yields the protein CASSPRPTGELFF.

This chain connects TRBV12-3 or TRBV12-4 to TRBJ1-5, with D uncertain. V dropped 1 base and J dropped 0 bases, with 7 bases sitting between them. The CDR3 spans 15 residues. The CDR3 loop is CASSLEGGSNQPQHF. For the CDR3, the DNA is TGTGCCAGCAGTTTAGAAGGAGGTAGCAATCAGCCCCAGCATTTT.

This clonotype was seen many times. In nucleotides, the CDR3 is TGCAGCGTTGAAACCTACGGGACAGCTGGCTACACCTTC. It yields the protein CSVETYGTAGYTF. The chain uses TRBV29-1 and TRBJ1-2; 7 nucleotides match TRBD1. With V trimmed by 2 bases and J by 7 bases, 7 bases remained unmatched. Germline values: CDR1 SQVTM, CDR2 ANQGSEA. This CDR3 is built from 13 residues.

This clonotype occurred many times. The CDR3 region is CSARAGGGDTQYF. As DNA, the CDR3 is TGCAGTGCTAGAGCGGGGGGTGGAGATACGCAGTATTTT. The V gene is TRBV20-1, the J gene TRBJ2-3, with 7 bases matching TRBD2. Germline V gene data show CDR1 as DFQATT and CDR2 as SNEGSKA (reference sequence). V lost 1 base and J lost 5; bases outside the gene matches: 3. CDR3 length: 13 residues.

This clonotype showed up many times. The chain is built from TRBV12-3 or TRBV12-4 and TRBJ2-1, with D maybe TRBD1 (6 bases). CDR3 length: 14 residues. Trimming cost V 7 bases and J 3 bases, with 13 bases left between them. The CDR3 loop reads CASTLRGFYNEQFF. CDR3 DNA sequence: TGTGCCAGCACTCTTAGGGGGTTCTACAATGAGCAGTTCTTC.

This clonotype came up many times. The rearrangement joins TRBV20-1 to TRBJ2-3; TRBD1 might be the D (5 bases). The CDR3 runs 17 residues. Trimming left V 0 bases short and J 2 bases short, with 18 bases between. Per germline, CDR1 DFQATT and CDR2 SNEGSKA (reference sequence). In nucleotides, the CDR3 is TGCAGTGCTAGAGATGTGTCTGGGGCGAGGTACACAGATACGCAGTATTTT. This sequence encodes CSARDVSGARYTDTQYF.

There are many counts of this clonotype. The chain joins TRBV7-7 to TRBJ2-6, with no clear D. V lost 4 bases and J 2 bases, leaving 9 bases between the germline ends. The CDR3 spans 15 residues. In germline, CDR1 is SSHAT, CDR2 FNYEAQ (reference sequence). The CDR3 DNA is TGTGCCAGCAGCTCGCAGGTTGCTGGGGCCAACGTCCTGACTTTC. Protein: CASSSQVAGANVLTF.

Ten or more counts support this clonotype. The V gene is TRBV6-5, the J gene TRBJ1-5; D uncertain. V lost 6 bases and J lost 0, with 6 bases in between. Per the germline V gene, CDR1 is MNHEY and CDR2 is SVGAGI. This CDR3 has 13 residues. CDR3: CASRQYSNQPQHF. The DNA for the CDR3 is TGTGCCAGCAGACAGTATAGCAATCAGCCCCAGCATTTT.

This clonotype was observed many times. The V and J genes are TRBV4-1 and TRBJ2-7; TRBD1 is a possible D gene (6 bases). CDR3 size: 15 residues. Germline CDR1 and CDR2: MGHRA and YSYEKL. V lost 0 bases and J lost 0, with 9 bases in between. The CDR3 DNA reads TGCGCCAGCAGCCAAGAGGGACACAGCTCCTACGAGCAGTACTTC. Amino acids: CASSQEGHSSYEQYF.

This clonotype was seen at least ten times. V and J are TRBV5-1 and TRBJ2-5; D not certain. Germline CDR1 reads SGHRS; CDR2 reads YFSETQ. There are 11 residues in the CDR3. V was clipped by 4 bases and J by 5 bases, with 6 bases between them. The CDR3, as DNA: TGCGCCAGCAGCGCAGAGGAGACCCAGTACTTC. It specifies CASSAEETQYF.

This clonotype was found many times. The V and J genes are TRBV29-1 and TRBJ1-1; possibly TRBD1 for D (6 bases). In germline, CDR1 is SQVTM, CDR2 ANQGSEA. Between the trimmed V and J ends, which lost 2 bases and 5 bases, there was a span of 15 bases. The CDR3 has 14 residues. The CDR3 spells CSVENQGPGTEAFF. In DNA, the CDR3 is TGCAGCGTTGAAAACCAGGGGCCGGGGACTGAAGCTTTCTTT.

This clonotype was seen repeatedly, ten times or more. The chain recombines TRBV18 with TRBJ1-5; TRBD1 is a possible D gene (5 bases). With 3 bases removed from V and 4 bases from J, the gap between germline ends came to 13 bases. There are 15 residues in the CDR3. CDR1 and CDR2 (germline): KGHSH, LQKENI. CDR3 nucleotide sequence: TGTGCCAGCTCACCCCTAAGGGGCGCAAATCAGCCCCAGCATTTT. It is translated as CASSPLRGANQPQHF.

This clonotype came up many times. The chain recombines TRBV6-2 or TRBV6-3 with TRBJ2-3; 7 nucleotides match TRBD2. The CDR3 length is 18 residues. Germline V CDR1 and CDR2: MNHEY, SVGEGT. V lost 2 bases to trimming and J lost 4 bases; unmatched junction nucleotides: 15. The DNA for the CDR3 is TGTGCCAGCAGTTACCTCTTGGGAGCGGGAAGCAGTGCAGATACGCAGTATTTT. Translated, it gives CASSYLLGAGSSADTQYF.

This clonotype occurred a few times. The chain joins TRBV30 to TRBJ2-6; the D is unclear. The germline CDR1 and CDR2 sequences are GTSNPN and SVGIG (reference sequence). V was cut by 1 base and J by 0 bases, with 7 bases left in between. This CDR3 comprises 15 residues. Here the CDR3 reads CAWSAPYSGANVLTF. The CDR3, as DNA: TGTGCCTGGAGTGCTCCCTACTCTGGGGCCAACGTCCTGACTTTC.

This clonotype is labeled medium-sized. This chain joins TRBV18 and TRBJ1-2, with D possibly matching TRBD1 (6 bases). From germline, CDR1 is KGHSH and CDR2 LQKENI. This CDR3 contains 13 residues. The V end lost 2 bases, the J end lost 2 bases, and 6 bases lay between the germline ends. The CDR3 loop is CASSPGGNYGYTF. In DNA form, the CDR3 reads TGTGCCAGCTCACCAGGGGGCAACTATGGCTACACCTTC.

This clonotype was seen many times. CDR3 sequence reads: CSARALGLAGGPYEQYF. CDR3 coding DNA: TGCAGTGCTAGGGCCCTTGGGCTAGCGGGAGGGCCCTACGAGCAGTACTTC. The chain carries TRBV20-1 and TRBJ2-7; 12 bases are shared with TRBD2. J gave up 2 bases and V 3 bases, and 11 bases lay outside the gene matches. Germline assignment: CDR1 DFQATT and CDR2 SNEGSKA (reference sequence). This CDR3 region has 17 residues.

Ten or more counts support this clonotype. V usage is TRBV12-3 or TRBV12-4 and J usage is TRBJ2-7; D tentatively reads TRBD1 or TRBD2 (5 bases each). The CDR3 length is 16 residues. Trimming took 4 bases from V and 5 from J, leaving 21 bases between them. The CDR3 DNA reads TGTGCCAGCAGTTACCACTTGGCCCCCGGGGCCGACGAGCAGTACTTC. It encodes CASSYHLAPGADEQYF.

This clonotype showed up many times. The chain has TRBV7-8 and TRBJ1-5; D not resolved. V lost 1 base, J lost 2 bases, and 9 bases lay in between. The CDR3 spans 15 residues. Per germline, CDR1 SGHVS and CDR2 FQNEAQ. CDR3 protein: CASSLDGRGNQPQHF. DNA for the CDR3: TGTGCCAGCAGCTTAGATGGCAGAGGCAATCAGCCCCAGCATTTT.

The table lists this clonotype with many counts. The chain links TRBV20-1 to TRBJ2-1, with TRBD2 matching over 12 bases. CDR1 and CDR2 from the germline V gene are DFQATT and SNEGSKA (reference sequence). V trimming: 0 bases; J trimming: 4 bases; junction bases outside the gene matches: 25. This CDR3 is built from 23 residues. The CDR3 protein is CSARDQWRTGTSGPNIKYNEQFF. The CDR3 DNA follows: TGCAGTGCTAGAGATCAATGGAGAACCGGGACTAGCGGGCCCAATATAAAATACAATGAGCAGTTCTTC.